The 15 T cell receptor beta chains given below trace back to one sample, sequenced in a study of T cells expressing NK-cell markers. TCRdb re-called the 5' RACE reads; one entry per CDR3 protein, DNA not given. The table gives a few hundred thousand distinct CDR3 sequences; the top ten clones make up under 6.5% of it. The material sequenced was blood T cells: a sorted CD56 or NKG2C T cell subset, CD4+ or CD8+ T cells, or bulk PBMC T cells (not recorded which). The source of these receptors is a man aged 18 to 69 in good health.

The genes are TRBV2 and TRBJ1-1. The germline gives CDR1 SNHLY, CDR2 FYNNEI. The CDR3 consists of 13 residues. The CDR3: CASSEGANTEAFF.

V gene TRBV3-1 combines with J gene TRBJ1-2; TCRdb designates TRBD1, a call that cannot be tested without DNA. CDR1 and CDR2 (germline): LGHDT, YNNKEL (reference sequence). CDR3 length: 16 amino acids. The CDR3 spells CASSRASDRVRAGYTF.

This CDR3 is CASSLSTGPSYEQYF. This chain uses TRBV7-9 with TRBJ2-7. This CDR3 spans 15 amino acids. The germline V gene encodes CDR1 SEHNR and CDR2 FQNEAQ (reference sequence).

The chain combines TRBV6-1 with TRBJ1-6; the TRBD1 assignment by TCRdb is unverifiable without DNA. From germline, CDR1 is MNHNS and CDR2 SASEGT. This CDR3 has 15 amino acids. The chain's CDR3 is CASSSRDRGNSPLHF.

V gene TRBV12-3 or TRBV12-4 combines with J gene TRBJ2-7; the TRBD2 assignment by TCRdb is unverifiable without DNA. The CDR3 extends over 14 amino acids. This chain's CDR3 is CASTFFGGRYEQYF.

The chain uses TRBV6-2 or TRBV6-3 and TRBJ1-5. Germline lookup yields CDR1 MNHEY and CDR2 SVGEGT. The CDR3 has 18 residues. CDR3 protein: CASTLRGFVGTTGQPQHF.

This chain connects TRBV20-1 to TRBJ2-7; the D gene TCRdb calls, TRBD1, cannot be checked with no DNA. The germline gives CDR1 DFQATT, CDR2 SNEGSKA (reference sequence). This CDR3 comprises 12 residues. CDR3 sequence reads: CSASLRGREQYF.

The genes are TRBV30 and TRBJ1-5. The CDR3 sequence is 14 residues long. Germline CDR1 GTSNPN, CDR2 SVGIG (reference sequence). CDR3 sequence: CAWNGGVSNQPQHF.

This chain joins TRBV20-1 and TRBJ2-5; the TCRdb call, TRBD1, lacks DNA for checking. There are 13 residues in the CDR3. Per germline, CDR1 DFQATT and CDR2 SNEGSKA (reference sequence). The CDR3 spells CSADRGHQETQYF.

This sequence joins TRBV6-5 and TRBJ2-7; the TCRdb call, TRBD1, lacks DNA for checking. Germline values: CDR1 MNHEY, CDR2 SVGAGI. This CDR3 has 16 residues. CDR3 in amino acids: CASSYAEDRGRYEQYF.

The J gene is TRBJ1-4, the V gene TRBV24-1. This CDR3 spans 14 amino acids. Germline V CDR1 and CDR2: KGHDR, SFDVKD. This chain's CDR3 is CATSDFAGEWKLFF.

The rearrangement uses TRBV7-2 and TRBJ2-3; TCRdb's D call, TRBD2, is unchecked because there is no DNA. The CDR3 totals 15 residues. Germline loops: CDR1 SGHTA, CDR2 FQGNSA. CDR3 in amino acids: CASSPDRPGTDTQYF.

This chain joins TRBV6-5 and TRBJ2-3; TCRdb reports TRBD1, a call that lacks DNA to check it against. CDR3 length equals 15 residues. In germline, CDR1 is MNHEY, CDR2 SVGAGI. The CDR3 spells CASSYSTRGADTQYF.

The CDR3 here is CASNPLAGVSYNEQFF. The chain carries TRBV6-1 and TRBJ2-1; absent DNA, TCRdb's TRBD2 call cannot be checked. This CDR3 is built from 16 residues. Germline assignment: CDR1 MNHNS and CDR2 SASEGT.

The V call is TRBV12-3 or TRBV12-4, the J call TRBJ1-2; the TRBD1 assignment by TCRdb is unverifiable without DNA. The CDR3 totals 16 residues. The CDR3 loop reads CASSEVGVTLNYGYTF.